These T cell receptor beta chains were read from a single sample in a study of human T cells and chemical hapten exposure. TCRdb re-derived calls from the 5' RACE reads in MiXCR, one entry per CDR3 protein. The data contain under 85,000 distinct CDR3 sequences, roughly 7.7% of them seen just once; the ten biggest clones take up around 2.3%. These receptors originate from a male donor in good health. Both conserved end residues are part of each CDR3. A D gene is named only where the DNA matches it firmly. Clone size appears in some rows only: once, few, many, or a class for an expanded clone.

clone_size	d_call	v_call	j_call	cdr3_length	cdr3_nt	cdr3_aa
many	TRBD2	TRBV7-9	TRBJ2-7	15	TGTGCCAGCAGCGACTGGAGCGGGGCCTCCTACGAGCAGTACTTC	CASSDWSGASYEQYF
many	TRBD2	TRBV3-1	TRBJ2-7	16	TGTGCCAGCAGCCAAGCTGCCGGGACTAGCACCTACGAGCAGTACTTC	CASSQAAGTSTYEQYF
many	TRBD2	TRBV20-1	TRBJ2-3	15	TGCAGTGCTAGACTGGCTAGCGGGAGGGCAGATACGCAGTATTTT	CSARLASGRADTQYF
NA	NA	TRBV18	TRBJ2-3	14	TGTGCCAGCTCACCCGGGACGAACACAGATACGCAGTATTTT	CASSPGTNTDTQYF
NA	NA	TRBV7-9	TRBJ2-3	16	TGTGCCAGCAGCCCAGGAGGGGCGGGATACACAGATACGCAGTATTTT	CASSPGGAGYTDTQYF
NA	TRBD2	TRBV20-1	TRBJ2-3	16	TGCAGTGCTAGACCTACGGGACTAGCGGTTGCAGATACGCAGTATTTT	CSARPTGLAVADTQYF
NA	NA	TRBV29-1	TRBJ2-7	12	TGCAGCGTTGATGTGGGGGGATACGAGCAGTACTTC	CSVDVGGYEQYF
many	TRBD1	TRBV7-8	TRBJ1-1	14	TGTGCCAGCAGCTTGGGACAGCTAAACACTGAAGCTTTCTTT	CASSLGQLNTEAFF
few	TRBD1	TRBV29-1	TRBJ1-2	16	TGCAGCGTTACCGGGACAGGGGGCGCAGGTAGCTATGGCTACACCTTC	CSVTGTGGAGSYGYTF
many	NA	TRBV29-1	TRBJ2-3	14	TGCAGCGCCCCCTCGAGTGGGGTCACAGATACGCAGTATTTT	CSAPSSGVTDTQYF
many	TRBD1	TRBV10-1	TRBJ1-1	12	TGCGCCAGCAGCAAGGACAGGGGAGAAGCTTTCTTT	CASSKDRGEAFF
many	TRBD2	TRBV28	TRBJ2-1	15	TGTGCCAGCAGTTTGGGACTAGCGGGGGGAAGGGAGCAGTTCTTC	CASSLGLAGGREQFF
few	TRBD1	TRBV29-1	TRBJ1-1	13	TGCAGCGTTTTAGGACAGGGTTGGGCTGAAGCTTTCTTT	CSVLGQGWAEAFF
many	NA	TRBV12-5	TRBJ1-1	14	TGTGCTAGTGGTTTACAACTTATGAACACTGAAGCTTTCTTT	CASGLQLMNTEAFF
many	TRBD2	TRBV7-2	TRBJ2-7	14	TGTGCCAGCAGCTTAGCTGCTAGCGGGGGGGTGGAGTACTTC	CASSLAASGGVEYF
many	NA	TRBV7-9	TRBJ2-3	12	TGTGCCAGCAGCCTAATTACAGATACGCAGTATTTT	CASSLITDTQYF